This T cell receptor beta chain is from a study of human T cells and chemical hapten exposure. Study at large: Per-sample TCR yield variability stemmed mainly from small pooled library volume differences. Study outcomes and limitations: TCRs at a frequency above 1 in 1000 stayed unchanged with DPC sensitization.

This CDR3 has 13 amino acids. The germline V gene encodes CDR1 SGDLS and CDR2 YYNGEE. The ends were cut back, 3 bases at V and 7 bases at J, with 8 bases in the middle. Time point noted: healthy volunteer bleed at 6 weeks. The template was total RNA from unfractionated whole blood. As the library was built, unique molecular identifiers were attached to individual cDNA molecules. How the authors handled the data: Sequenced samples showed a median of around 100,000 TCRs each, with counts running from about 20,000 to 690,000. Using its own MiXCR run on the RACE reads, TCRdb lists one record per CDR3 protein. The V and J calls here are based on TCRdb, not the publication. This sample has fewer than 85,000 distinct CDR3 sequences, with approximately 8.6% found just once. To note about this clonotype: Its antigen is not known.

The chain couples TRBV9 to TRBJ1-6, with D unclear. The TCR sequence derives from a male donor in good health. Some clones in this sample may be carry-over from other donors' samples. Source material: whole blood. The CDR3: CASSGTQNSPLHF. The DNA for the CDR3 is TGTGCCAGCAGCGGTACCCAAAATTCACCCCTCCACTTT.